Following are 11 T cell receptor beta chains from one sample sequenced in a study of T cell responses to AZD1222 COVID-19 vaccine. Sequencing used immunoSEQ multiplex PCR; TCRdb keeps in-frame clones, though not all of them. The table includes more than 95,000 clones, roughly nine tenths detected once. Sequencing was performed on peripheral blood, taken on day 0 of AZD1222 vaccination. These receptor sequences come from an adult in good health.

V is TRBV24-1 and J is TRBJ2-5; 10 bases are a match to TRBD1. V dropped 1 base and J dropped 5; count of bases not matched to a gene: 3. The CDR3 is 15 amino acids. CDR1 and CDR2 from the germline V gene are KGHDR and SFDVKD. The CDR3 DNA is TGTGCCACCAGTGATTTCGGACAGGGGGGGGAGACCCAGTACTTC. Translated: CATSDFGQGGETQYF.

The chain is built from TRBV6-5 and TRBJ2-5, with D maybe TRBD2 (6 bases). Trimming pared 1 base from V and 5 bases from J, leaving 11 bases between. The V gene's germline CDR1 is MNHEY and CDR2 SVGAGI. The CDR3 contains 14 residues. The CDR3 reads CASSYFGGGETQYF. As DNA, the CDR3 is TGTGCCAGCAGTTACTTCGGGGGTGGGGAGACCCAGTACTTC.

This clone was picked up one time. The rearrangement uses TRBV7-2 and TRBJ2-2; 9 nucleotides line up with TRBD2. V was pared by 5 bases and J by 7 bases, with 8 bases of the junction left unmatched. This CDR3 is 15 amino acids long. Germline CDR1 is SGHTA and CDR2 is FQGNSA. CDR3 DNA: TGTGCCAGCAGCCCTACGACTAGCGGACTCGGGGAGCTGTTTTTT. It is translated as CASSPTTSGLGELFF.

This chain connects TRBV30 to TRBJ2-5, with 8 nucleotides matching TRBD1. Germline values: CDR1 GTSNPN, CDR2 SVGIG (reference sequence). The trim removed 8 bases at V and 5 bases at J, leaving 7 bases unmatched. This CDR3 is built from 12 residues. The CDR3: CAATGAGETQYF. The CDR3 coding sequence is TGTGCCGCGACAGGGGCCGGGGAGACCCAGTACTTC.

This clone was seen only once. V is TRBV9 and J is TRBJ2-3, with 11 bases lining up with TRBD2. The CDR3 has 17 amino acids. Germline assignment: CDR1 SGDLS and CDR2 YYNGEE. V gave up 4 bases and J gave up 3 bases; unmatched junction bases: 10. For the CDR3, the DNA is TGTGCCAGCAGCCCCCTTCCCCCTAGCGGGAGGACAGATACGCAGTATTTT. Protein product: CASSPLPPSGRTDTQYF.

This clone appeared a single time. The V call is TRBV30, the J call TRBJ1-6; D is perhaps TRBD1 (5 bases). The V gene lost 3 bases and the J gene lost 14 bases, with 17 bases spanning the gap. CDR3 length: 13 residues. CDR1 is GTSNPN, CDR2 SVGIG, per germline (reference sequence). The DNA of the CDR3 is TGTGCCTGGAGCCCCCGGGACCCCATATCCCTCCACTTT. Translating it yields CAWSPRDPISLHF.

J is TRBJ1-5 and V is TRBV6-1; D unclear. The germline V gene has CDR1 MNHNS and CDR2 SASEGT. CDR3 size: 13 residues. Trimming took off 3 bases at V and 1 base at J, with 4 bases between the two ends. This chain's CDR3 is CASSDHSNQPQHF. The CDR3 DNA is TGTGCCAGCAGTGACCACAGCAATCAGCCCCAGCATTTT.

The chain has TRBV2 and TRBJ1-2, with a tentative D call TRBD1 (6 bases). From germline, CDR1 is SNHLY and CDR2 FYNNEI. This CDR3 is built from 15 residues. Between the trimmed V and J ends, which lost 7 bases and 7 bases, there was a span of 22 bases. CDR3 nucleotide sequence: TGTGCCAGCACCGCCCAAGGGGGGCAGGGTGGTGGCTACACCTTC. This translates into CASTAQGGQGGGYTF.

The rearrangement uses TRBV27 and TRBJ1-2; D not certain. V lost 5 bases to trimming and J lost 6 bases, with 16 bases between them. The CDR3 is made up of 14 amino acids. Germline V lookup: CDR1 MNHEY, CDR2 SMNVEV (reference sequence). CDR3 protein: CASSPEQTHDGYTF. In DNA, the CDR3 is TGTGCCAGCAGTCCCGAACAGACACACGATGGCTACACCTTC.

The rearrangement uses TRBV7-3 and TRBJ2-6; D call uncertain. Trimming left V 5 bases short and J 0 bases short, with 5 bases between. Germline V CDR1 and CDR2: SGHTA, FQGTGA. This CDR3 comprises 14 residues. CDR3 residues: CASSPLSGANVLTF. The CDR3 DNA is TGTGCCAGCAGCCCTCTCTCTGGGGCCAACGTCCTGACTTTC.

In nucleotides, the CDR3 is TGTGCCAGCAGCGGACAGGGGGTGGTTGAGCCCCAGCATTTT. The encoded protein is CASSGQGVVEPQHF. J is TRBJ1-5 and V is TRBV2; 10 nucleotides agree with TRBD1. V was clipped by 6 bases and J by 8 bases; unmatched bases: 7. The CDR3 consists of 14 residues. Germline CDR1 and CDR2: SNHLY and FYNNEI. Filled out from reference TRBV2 and TRBJ1-5, the complete variable domain reads EPEVTQTPSHQVTQMGQEVILRCVPISNHLYFYWYRQILGQKVEFLVSFYNNEISEKSEIFDDQFSVERPDGSNFTLKIRSTKLEDSAMYFCASSGQGVVEPQHFGDGTRLSIL.